The 30 T cell receptor beta chains reported below all come from one sample, sequenced in a study of CD8+CD57+ T cells in acquired aplastic anemia. CDR3 and TCR beta VDJ profiling relied on a genomic DNA template. TCRdb re-called the reads through MiXCR, storing one row per CDR3 protein. The sample lists more than 150,000 distinct CDR3 sequences, nearly 50% occurring once. An expansion of CD8+CD57+ cells by flow cytometry had been shown in patients chosen for sequencing. The specimen sequenced was sorted CD4+, CD8+, or CD8+CD57+ T cells (not recorded which) from PBMCs. All receptors come from a human donor with aplastic anemia.

Ten or more counts support this clonotype. The chain joins TRBV5-1 to TRBJ2-7; possible D gene TRBD1, 8 bases. Germline values: CDR1 SGHRS, CDR2 YFSETQ. V gave up 4 bases and J gave up 6 bases, with 20 bases separating them. The CDR3 length is 15 residues. The CDR3 bases are TGCGCCAGCAGCCAACAGGGGGGGTTGGTGTCCGAGCAGTACTTC. Amino acids: CASSQQGGLVSEQYF.

This clonotype showed up many times. The chain couples TRBV19 to TRBJ1-5, with TRBD1 matching 8 bases. CDR3 length: 15 amino acids. Germline CDR1 is LNHDA and CDR2 is SQIVND (reference sequence). J gave up 6 bases and V 1 base, and 5 bases lay outside the gene matches. In DNA form, the CDR3 reads TGTGCCAGTAGTATAGGCCAGGGGGCCTTTCAGCCCCAGCATTTT. Translation: CASSIGQGAFQPQHF. Supplemented by reference TRBV19 and TRBJ1-5, the full variable domain reads DGGITQSPKYLFRKEGQNVTLSCEQNLNHDAMYWYRQDPGQGLRLIYYSQIVNDFQKGDIAEGYSVSREKKESFPLTVTSAQKNPTAFYLCASSIGQGAFQPQHFGDGTRLSIL.

This clonotype was observed many times. The chain joins TRBV6-1 to TRBJ2-7; 7 nucleotides agree with TRBD1. V trimming: 7 bases; J trimming: 1 base; junction bases outside the gene matches: 7. There are 14 residues in the CDR3. From germline, CDR1 is MNHNS and CDR2 SASEGT. DNA for the CDR3: TGTGCCAGCACTGGGACAGCACGATCCTACGAGCAGTACTTC. Translated: CASTGTARSYEQYF.

V gene TRBV7-2 combines with J gene TRBJ2-5; D ambiguous. Trimming removed 2 bases from V and 5 bases from J, with 6 bases in between. The CDR3 runs to 12 residues. The germline CDR1 and CDR2 sequences are SGHTA and FQGNSA. CDR3 in DNA: TGTGCCAGCAGCTTAAGGCGGGAGACCCAGTACTTC. Translating it yields CASSLRRETQYF.

This chain connects TRBV20-1 to TRBJ2-7; D is perhaps TRBD1 (6 bases). The CDR3 length is 14 residues. V was trimmed by 2 bases and J by 6 bases, leaving 17 bases between them. The germline gives CDR1 DFQATT, CDR2 SNEGSKA (reference sequence). In DNA, the CDR3 is TGCAGTGCTAGAAGCCCACAGGGTTTCCTCGAGCAGTACTTC. This gives the protein CSARSPQGFLEQYF.

This clonotype was found many times. As DNA, the CDR3 is TGTGCCAGCAGTTACTCCCGGACAGGGCGAGGCACTGAAGCTTTCTTT. Translating gives CASSYSRTGRGTEAFF. This chain connects TRBV6-5 to TRBJ1-1; 8 nucleotides match TRBD1. The CDR3 has 16 residues. V was pared by 0 bases and J by 4 bases, with 7 bases of the junction left unmatched. Germline CDR1 and CDR2: MNHEY and SVGAGI.

V and J are TRBV4-2 and TRBJ2-1, with 7 bases aligning to TRBD2. The CDR3 sequence is 15 residues long. Germline V lookup: CDR1 LGHNA, CDR2 YNFKEQ. V dropped 1 base and J dropped 5; count of bases not matched to a gene: 5. This CDR3 is CASSQAYRGDNEQFF. The CDR3 DNA is TGTGCCAGCAGCCAAGCCTACCGGGGGGACAATGAGCAGTTCTTC.

As to this clonotype: At one end the junction does not follow the germline gene, possibly because of a read error. V gene TRBV15 combines with J gene TRBJ1-1; unclear D gene. This CDR3 spans 13 amino acids. Germline assignment: CDR1 LNHNV and CDR2 YYDKDF (reference sequence). CDR3 nucleotide sequence: TGTGCCGCCAGCAGTGAACGGGCCTCCAAAGGGATCTTT. Its translation is CAASSERASKGIF.

The chain couples TRBV28 to TRBJ2-5; no reliable D call. This CDR3 has 11 amino acids. V shed 3 bases and J shed 5 bases, with 4 bases lying between them. Germline CDR1 is MDHEN and CDR2 is SYDVKM. The CDR3 here is CASSFLETQYF. In DNA, the CDR3 is TGTGCCAGCAGTTTCCTGGAGACCCAGTACTTC.

This clonotype occurred many times. This chain links TRBV15 with TRBJ2-5; D gene uncertain. Per germline, CDR1 LNHNV and CDR2 YYDKDF (reference sequence). The length of the CDR3 is 14 residues. V gave up 0 bases and J gave up 2 bases, with 7 bases separating them. CDR3 coding DNA: TGTGCCACCAGCAGAGACAGCCCACAAGAGACCCAGTACTTC. This encodes CATSRDSPQETQYF.

This chain links TRBV25-1 with TRBJ1-1, with a possible D match to TRBD1 (5 bases). With 1 base removed from V and 0 bases from J, the gap between germline ends came to 9 bases. Germline CDR1 is MGHDK and CDR2 is SYGVNS. The CDR3 sequence is 15 residues long. Here the CDR3 DNA reads TGTGCCAGCAGTGAATGGGGGGTGATGAACACTGAAGCTTTCTTT. This gives the protein CASSEWGVMNTEAFF.

This rearrangement joins TRBV5-1 to TRBJ1-1, with D perhaps matching TRBD1 (5 bases). This CDR3 has 13 residues. The germline CDR1 and CDR2 sequences are SGHRS and YFSETQ. V was pared by 4 bases and J by 4 bases, with 11 bases between. CDR3 loop: CASSTLGVTEAFF. Written as DNA, the CDR3 is TGCGCCAGCAGCACCTTAGGGGTCACTGAAGCTTTCTTT.

This clonotype came up many times. The rearrangement uses TRBV2 and TRBJ1-2, with 7 bases lining up with TRBD1. CDR1 is SNHLY and CDR2 is FYNNEI in the germline V gene. J gave up 4 bases and V 5 bases, and 4 bases lay outside the gene matches. This CDR3 has 13 amino acids. The CDR3 nucleotides read TGTGCCAGCAGTTCCGGGACAGTCTATGGCTACACCTTC. It specifies CASSSGTVYGYTF. The full variable domain, completed using reference TRBV2 and TRBJ1-2, is EPEVTQTPSHQVTQMGQEVILRCVPISNHLYFYWYRQILGQKVEFLVSFYNNEISEKSEIFDDQFSVERPDGSNFTLKIRSTKLEDSAMYFCASSSGTVYGYTFGSGTRLTVV.

This clonotype has ten or more counts. The CDR3 nucleotides are TGTGCCAGCAGCAGGGAGGGCGGCTATGGCTACACCTTC. It is translated as CASSREGGYGYTF. V is TRBV2 and J is TRBJ1-2; possible D gene TRBD1, 5 bases. This CDR3 region has 13 residues. CDR1 and CDR2 from the germline V gene are SNHLY and FYNNEI. The ends were cut back, 6 bases at V and 4 bases at J, with 12 bases in the middle.

This clonotype was detected a few times. The CDR3 region is CASSKETGGTQPQHF. The CDR3 DNA reads TGTGCCAGCAGTAAAGAGACAGGGGGCACTCAGCCCCAGCATTTT. The chain recombines TRBV12-3 or TRBV12-4 with TRBJ1-5, with TRBD1 identical over 10 bases. This CDR3 has 15 amino acids. V dropped 5 bases and J dropped 6; count of bases not matched to a gene: 7.

This clonotype has a handful of counts. At one boundary the junction diverges from the germline segment, which might be a read error. The V and J genes are TRBV10-1 and TRBJ1-2, with TRBD1 identical over 9 bases. The V gene's germline CDR1 is WNHNN and CDR2 SYGVQD (reference sequence). This CDR3 is 14 amino acids long. The CDR3 reads CASSYGGQGRGYTF. The CDR3 nucleotides read TGTGCCAGCAGTTACGGGGGACAGGGCCGTGGCTACACCTTC.

This clonotype was recorded at least ten times. The CDR3, as DNA: TGTGCCAGCAGCCGTGGGACAGACTATGGCTACACCTTC. Residues: CASSRGTDYGYTF. The genes are TRBV6-1 and TRBJ1-2; 7 bases agree with TRBD1. This CDR3 region has 13 residues. V was clipped by 6 bases and J by 3 bases; unmatched bases: 4. From germline, CDR1 is MNHNS and CDR2 SASEGT.

CDR3 nucleotide sequence: TGTGCCAGCAGTCCGGGGGACCTCTCCTATGAGCAGTTCTTC. Encoded protein: CASSPGDLSYEQFF. The gene calls are TRBV25-1 and TRBJ2-1; possibly TRBD2 for D (6 bases). The CDR3 runs 14 residues. The V gene's germline CDR1 is MGHDK and CDR2 SYGVNS. V dropped 5 bases and J dropped 8 bases, with 16 bases sitting between them.

The V gene is TRBV10-3, the J gene TRBJ2-1; TRBD2 matches 9 bases. Unmatched junction bases numbered 5, after V lost 0 bases and J lost 8 bases. The CDR3 has 15 residues. CDR1 and CDR2 (germline): ENHRY, SYGVKD. CDR3 amino acids: CAISESAGGPDEQFF. For the CDR3, the DNA is TGTGCCATCAGTGAGTCCGCGGGAGGGCCGGATGAGCAGTTCTTC.

The chain uses TRBV24-1 and TRBJ2-7, with TRBD1 matching 7 bases. Germline V CDR1 and CDR2: KGHDR, SFDVKD. The CDR3 covers 16 residues. After removal of 4 bases from V and 1 base from J, the junction contained 9 bases not matched to a gene. CDR3 in DNA: TGTGCCACCAGTGACTCTGACAGGGTTGTATCCTACGAGCAGTACTTC. Translation gives CATSDSDRVVSYEQYF.

This clonotype was seen more than once but under ten times. This rearrangement joins TRBV2 to TRBJ2-2; D is undetermined. From germline, CDR1 is SNHLY and CDR2 FYNNEI. The CDR3 consists of 15 residues. Trimming stripped 5 bases from V and 2 bases from J, with 12 bases between. The CDR3 is CASSLITSNTGELFF. In nucleotides, the CDR3 is TGTGCCAGCAGTTTAATAACGAGTAACACCGGGGAGCTGTTTTTT. Variable domain in full (rest from reference TRBV2 and TRBJ2-2): EPEVTQTPSHQVTQMGQEVILRCVPISNHLYFYWYRQILGQKVEFLVSFYNNEISEKSEIFDDQFSVERPDGSNFTLKIRSTKLEDSAMYFCASSLITSNTGELFFGEGSRLTVL.

This clonotype was seen a handful of times. The V gene is TRBV2, the J gene TRBJ1-1; 7 bases line up with TRBD1. Germline V CDR1 and CDR2: SNHLY, FYNNEI. The CDR3 loop spans 14 amino acids. The V gene end was trimmed by 6 bases and the J gene end by 0 bases; junction bases not matched to a gene: 4. Written as DNA, the CDR3 is TGTGCCAGCAGCCCAACAGGGGTGAACACTGAAGCTTTCTTT. Encoded protein: CASSPTGVNTEAFF.

V and J are TRBV20-1 and TRBJ2-2; TRBD2 might be the D (6 bases). The germline gives CDR1 DFQATT, CDR2 SNEGSKA (reference sequence). The CDR3 is made up of 16 amino acids. Trimming stripped 1 base from V and 8 bases from J, with 20 bases between. The chain's CDR3 is CSARARLGGSRGELFF. CDR3 coding DNA: TGCAGTGCTAGAGCCCGATTGGGGGGATCGCGAGGGGAGCTGTTTTTT.

Points on this clonotype: A clone one base away is much larger, so this may be a read error. The chain has TRBV12-3 or TRBV12-4 and TRBJ1-2, with D possibly being TRBD1 (5 bases). This CDR3 comprises 13 residues. This chain's CDR3 is CASSLSRGYGYAF. CDR3 DNA sequence: TGTGCCAGCAGTTTATCACGGGGCTATGGCTACGCCTTC.

V and J are TRBV29-1 and TRBJ1-1; 7 nucleotides agree with TRBD1. CDR3 length equals 17 residues. The germline CDR1 and CDR2 sequences are SQVTM and ANQGSEA. J lost 0 bases, V lost 2 bases, and 12 bases had no gene match. Here the CDR3 DNA reads TGCAGCGTTGAATGGGGGACAGTTCCTTCCTTGAACACTGAAGCTTTCTTT. Translation: CSVEWGTVPSLNTEAFF.

This clonotype was picked up one time. The conserved closing phenylalanine or tryptophan is absent in this CDR3, likely reflecting a read error. No DNA is shown, since the ends of the CDR3 on it are uncertain; the CDR3 is the one TCRdb lists. The gene calls are TRBV9 and TRBJ2-2; TRBD1 was called by the table and not checked on the DNA. The CDR3 sequence runs 10 residues, both termini included. Germline CDR1 reads SGDLS; CDR2 reads YYNGEE. The chain's CDR3 is CASSVAGTGI.

The J gene is TRBJ1-1, the V gene TRBV25-1, with TRBD1 as a possible D gene (6 bases). Trimming took 3 bases from V and 3 from J, leaving 14 bases between them. CDR1 is MGHDK, CDR2 SYGVNS, per germline. The CDR3 runs to 15 residues. CDR3 amino acids: CASSDWGQSDTEAFF. The CDR3 coding sequence is TGTGCCAGCAGTGATTGGGGACAATCGGACACTGAAGCTTTCTTT.

The table lists this clonotype with a count of one. J is TRBJ2-1 and V is TRBV29-1; tentative D call: TRBD2 (6 bases). Trimming cost V 6 bases and J 1 base, with 10 bases left between them. Per germline, CDR1 SQVTM and CDR2 ANQGSEA. This CDR3 has 13 amino acids. This CDR3 reads CSVGGGSYNEQFF. The CDR3 DNA follows: TGCAGCGTGGGGGGAGGATCCTACAATGAGCAGTTCTTC.

V is TRBV7-6 and J is TRBJ1-6; TRBD1 matches at 9 bases. The CDR3 has 15 amino acids. Germline V gene sequence: CDR1 SGHVS, CDR2 FNYEAQ. The V gene end was trimmed by 5 bases and the J gene end by 9 bases; junction bases not matched to a gene: 8. CDR3 bases: TGTGCCAGCAGCGAACCGGGACAGGGCGGTTCACCCCTCCACTTT. Translating gives CASSEPGQGGSPLHF.

This clonotype was counted many times. V usage is TRBV7-8 and J usage is TRBJ2-2; the D is unclear. Germline values: CDR1 SGHVS, CDR2 FQNEAQ. This CDR3 has 15 residues. The ends were cut back, 2 bases at V and 6 bases at J, with 13 bases in the middle. This CDR3 reads CASSLTTTQAGELFF. In DNA form, the CDR3 reads TGTGCCAGCAGCTTAACGACGACTCAGGCCGGGGAGCTGTTTTTT. The whole variable domain, filled in from reference TRBV7-8 and TRBJ2-2, reads GAGVSQSPRYKVAKRGQDVALRCDPISGHVSLFWYQQALGQGPEFLTYFQNEAQLDKSGLPSDRFFAERPEGSVSTLKIQRTQQEDSAVYLCASSLTTTQAGELFFGEGSRLTVL.